This T cell receptor beta chain was recovered during a study of blood T cells in healthy people across ages. General study findings and limits: Fewer expanded clones and more diversity marked long-lived versus aged donors.

A few counts support this clonotype. The antigen remains unidentified. The sample providers were healthy Caucasian people from Russia, aged about 6 to 95. The use of a sample-barcoded 5' primer and a J-beta primer mix characterized a second PCR of 7 to 11 cycles. TCRdb re-called the 5' RACE reads with MiXCR, one entry per CDR3 protein. Of more than 550,000 distinct CDR3 sequences in the sample, 22% were seen once. The CDR3 spans 15 residues. Trimming cost V 3 bases and J 0 bases, with 12 bases left between them. The sequence was obtained from an older man in good health. The sequencing input was blood. The J gene is TRBJ2-7, the V gene TRBV12-3 or TRBV12-4; D might be TRBD1 or TRBD2, each matching 6 bases. The CDR3 nucleotides read TGTGCCAGCAGTTTGTCGTCGGGGGCCTCCTACGAGCAGTACGTC. Protein sequence: CASSLSSGASYEQYV.